Described below is a single TCR beta chain sequence and its context. Assay: immunoSEQ multiplex PCR; the TCRdb copy retains only in-frame clones and omits some. The sample holds 35,000 or so clones; about 91% are singletons and the top ten take 10% to 12%. Trimming took off 3 bases at V and 4 bases at J, with 13 bases between the two ends. CDR1 is SGDLS, CDR2 YYNGEE, per germline. This CDR3 is built from 14 residues. The source of the sample is a study of T cell changes during pregnancy in multiple sclerosis. The specimen was CD8+ T cells from peripheral blood mononuclear cells, collected in the third trimester of pregnancy. The J gene is TRBJ1-2, the V gene TRBV9; D gene uncertain. The source is a female donor with multiple sclerosis, enrolled in a pregnancy study. The CDR3 DNA reads TGTGCCAGCAGCGAGATCAAGACGGGCTATGGCTACACCTTC. Its protein is CASSEIKTGYGYTF.